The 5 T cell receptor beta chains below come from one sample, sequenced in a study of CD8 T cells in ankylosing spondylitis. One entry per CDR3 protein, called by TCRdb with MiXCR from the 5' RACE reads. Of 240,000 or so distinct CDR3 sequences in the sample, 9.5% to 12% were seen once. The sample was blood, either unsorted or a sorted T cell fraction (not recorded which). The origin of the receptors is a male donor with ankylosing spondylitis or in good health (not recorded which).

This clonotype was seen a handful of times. Here the CDR3 reads CASSPTGTNEKLFF. CDR3 bases: TGTGCCAGCAGCCCGACAGGGACTAATGAAAAACTGTTTTTT. The chain links TRBV3-1 to TRBJ1-4; 7 nucleotides align to TRBD1. V lost 4 bases, J lost 2 bases, and 1 base stayed unmatched. The length of the CDR3 is 14 residues. Germline CDR1 and CDR2: LGHDT and YNNKEL (reference sequence).

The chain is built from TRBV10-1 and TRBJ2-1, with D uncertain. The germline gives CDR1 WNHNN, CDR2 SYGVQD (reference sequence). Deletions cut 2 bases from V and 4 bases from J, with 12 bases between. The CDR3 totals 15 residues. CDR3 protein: CASSEGRQEYNEQFF. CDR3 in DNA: TGCGCCAGCAGTGAGGGGCGGCAAGAATACAATGAGCAGTTCTTC.

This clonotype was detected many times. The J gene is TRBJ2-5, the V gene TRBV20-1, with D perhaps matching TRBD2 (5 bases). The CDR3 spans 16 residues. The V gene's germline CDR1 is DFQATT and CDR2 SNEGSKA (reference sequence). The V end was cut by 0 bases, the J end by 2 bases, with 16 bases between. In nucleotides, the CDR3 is TGCAGTGCTAGAGATCGTGAGGACTCACTACAAGAGACCCAGTACTTC. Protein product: CSARDREDSLQETQYF.

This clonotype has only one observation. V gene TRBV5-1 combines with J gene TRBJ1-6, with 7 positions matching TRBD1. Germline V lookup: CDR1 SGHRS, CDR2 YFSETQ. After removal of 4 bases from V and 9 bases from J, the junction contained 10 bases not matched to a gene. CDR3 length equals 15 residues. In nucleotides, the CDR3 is TGCGCCAGCAGCCTTGGGGGACAGCAATTTTCACCCCTCCACTTT. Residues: CASSLGGQQFSPLHF.

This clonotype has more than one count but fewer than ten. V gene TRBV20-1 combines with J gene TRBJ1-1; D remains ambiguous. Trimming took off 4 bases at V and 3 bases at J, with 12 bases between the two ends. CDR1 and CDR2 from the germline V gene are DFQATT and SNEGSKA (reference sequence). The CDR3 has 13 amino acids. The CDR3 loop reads CSAKSDEHTEAFF. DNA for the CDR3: TGCAGTGCTAAAAGCGATGAGCACACTGAAGCTTTCTTT.